The 21 T cell receptor beta chains reported below all come from one sample, sequenced in a study of CD8 T cells in Susac syndrome. Random hexamers were used to reverse transcribe 0.5 to 1 ug of RNA. Via MiXCR, TCRdb re-called the immunoSEQ multiplex PCR reads, giving one row per CDR3 protein. Of 200,000 or so distinct CDR3 sequences in the sample, approximately 96% were seen once. The specimen was CD4+ T cells from PBMCs. The origin of the receptors is a human donor with multiple sclerosis.

The chain joins TRBV12-3 or TRBV12-4 to TRBJ1-2; 8 bases align to TRBD1. This CDR3 is built from 13 residues. The junction had 1 base not matched to a gene; V was cut back by 3 bases and J by 4 bases. The CDR3 DNA reads as TGTGCCAGCAGTTTGACAGGGGTCTATGGCTACACCTTC. Translated, it gives CASSLTGVYGYTF.

This rearrangement joins TRBV18 to TRBJ1-2; D uncertain. The germline CDR1 and CDR2 sequences are KGHSH and LQKENI. This CDR3 contains 17 residues. V dropped 0 bases and J dropped 2 bases, with 16 bases sitting between them. Written as DNA, the CDR3 is TGTGCCAGCTCACCACCGTTGTCGGGCGAACGGAACTATGGCTACACCTTC. Translating gives CASSPPLSGERNYGYTF.

V usage is TRBV13 and J usage is TRBJ1-1; D perhaps matches TRBD1 (5 bases). With 5 bases removed from V and 11 bases from J, the gap between germline ends came to 18 bases. The CDR3 has 13 residues. Germline-derived CDR1 and CDR2 are PRHDT and FYEKMQ (reference sequence). CDR3 protein: CASSQTVGLDAFF. CDR3 DNA sequence: TGTGCCAGCAGCCAAACAGTGGGGCTGGACGCTTTCTTT.

The V and J genes are TRBV3-1 and TRBJ2-4; 12 bases map to TRBD2. CDR1 and CDR2 (germline): LGHDT, YNNKEL (reference sequence). Trimming at V came to 3 bases and at J to 9 bases, leaving 9 bases not matched to a gene. The CDR3 consists of 16 residues. The DNA of the CDR3 is TGTGCCAGCAGCCAGGGGACTAGCGGGCAAAGGGGCATTCAGTACTTC. Translated: CASSQGTSGQRGIQYF.

The chain joins TRBV29-1 to TRBJ2-7; 9 bases match TRBD1. With 5 bases clipped from V and 4 bases from J, the junction kept 18 bases outside the gene matches. Germline values: CDR1 SQVTM, CDR2 ANQGSEA. The CDR3 loop spans 17 amino acids. The CDR3, as DNA: TGCAGCGTTCCGATGGGCAGGGAGACAGGGGGTCTATACGAGCAGTACTTC. Protein sequence: CSVPMGRETGGLYEQYF.

The chain links TRBV25-1 to TRBJ2-3, with D possibly being TRBD1 or TRBD2 (5 bases each). CDR3 length equals 13 residues. CDR1 and CDR2 (germline): MGHDK, SYGVNS. With 6 bases removed from V and 9 bases from J, the gap between germline ends came to 16 bases. In nucleotides, the CDR3 is TGTGCCAGCAGCGACCCAGGGAGTCGCACGCAGTATTTT. Amino acids: CASSDPGSRTQYF.

This clonotype came up a few times. This sequence joins TRBV30 and TRBJ1-5; TRBD1 aligns across 8 bases. Trimming at V came to 1 base and at J to 3 bases, leaving 2 bases not matched to a gene. Germline V gene lookup returns CDR1 GTSNPN and CDR2 SVGIG (reference sequence). This CDR3 is built from 14 residues. The CDR3 DNA reads TGTGCCTGGAGTGGGACAGGGCTCAATCAGCCCCAGCATTTT. Translating it yields CAWSGTGLNQPQHF.

The chain is built from TRBV11-3 and TRBJ2-3; possible D gene TRBD1, 6 bases. There are 12 residues in the CDR3. Germline V gene lookup returns CDR1 SGHNT and CDR2 YENEEA. Trimming removed 6 bases at V and 5 bases at J, with 9 bases between. The CDR3 DNA reads as TGTGCCAGCAGGGGGGCCGGAGATACGCAGTATTTT. It translates to CASRGAGDTQYF.

The V and J genes are TRBV3-1 and TRBJ1-2; D is ambiguous. CDR1 is LGHDT and CDR2 is YNNKEL in the germline V gene (reference sequence). Trimming left V 1 base short and J 0 bases short, with 9 bases between. The CDR3 is made up of 15 amino acids. The CDR3 DNA reads as TGTGCCAGCAGCCAAGGACCACAGACTAACTATGGCTACACCTTC. This encodes CASSQGPQTNYGYTF.

V and J are TRBV29-1 and TRBJ2-3; 9 bases map to TRBD2. Looked up from germline, CDR1 is SQVTM and CDR2 is ANQGSEA. CDR3 length equals 15 residues. The ends lost 3 bases at V and 2 bases at J; junction bases unmatched: 6. The CDR3 here is CSVEGERGVTDTQYF. CDR3 bases: TGCAGCGTTGAGGGGGAGCGGGGGGTCACAGATACGCAGTATTTT.

The V and J genes are TRBV29-1 and TRBJ1-2, with TRBD1 matching 8 bases. This CDR3 is built from 14 residues. Germline CDR1 is SQVTM and CDR2 is ANQGSEA. Trimming at V came to 7 bases and at J to 4 bases, leaving 11 bases not matched to a gene. The CDR3 spells CSAAQTGGLYGYTF. The CDR3, as DNA: TGCAGCGCCGCGCAAACAGGGGGACTCTATGGCTACACCTTC.

The chain couples TRBV20-1 to TRBJ1-6, with D perhaps matching TRBD1 (6 bases). The ends were cut back, 3 bases at V and 10 bases at J, with 16 bases in the middle. Germline V lookup: CDR1 DFQATT, CDR2 SNEGSKA (reference sequence). The CDR3 covers 14 residues. DNA of the CDR3: TGCAGTGCTAGGGACAGCCAAGTGTTGTCACCCCTCCACTTT. Protein sequence: CSARDSQVLSPLHF.

V usage is TRBV5-1 and J usage is TRBJ1-1; TRBD1 is a possible D gene (6 bases). Trimming cost V 4 bases and J 6 bases, with 13 bases left between them. Germline V gene sequence: CDR1 SGHRS, CDR2 YFSETQ. The CDR3 sequence is 13 residues long. This chain's CDR3 is CASSPGQLAEAFF. DNA of the CDR3: TGCGCCAGCAGCCCGGGACAACTTGCTGAAGCTTTCTTT.

The chain has TRBV3-1 and TRBJ1-5; TRBD1 matches 9 bases. V was pared by 2 bases and J by 9 bases, with 8 bases of the junction left unmatched. Germline V gene sequence: CDR1 LGHDT, CDR2 YNNKEL (reference sequence). This CDR3 region has 15 residues. The CDR3 DNA reads as TGTGCCAGCAGCCAACTCGGACAGGGGCACGGGCCCCAGCATTTT. Its protein product is CASSQLGQGHGPQHF. Together with reference TRBV3-1 and TRBJ1-5, the CDR3 gives the full variable domain: DTAVSQTPKYLVTQMGNDKSIKCEQNLGHDTMYWYKQDSKKFLKIMFSYNNKELIINETVPNRFSPKSPDKAHLNLHINSLELGDSAVYFCASSQLGQGHGPQHFGDGTRLSIL.

J is TRBJ2-3 and V is TRBV9, with D perhaps matching TRBD2 (5 bases). The V end lost 1 base, the J end lost 4 bases, and 22 bases lay between the germline ends. Germline CDR1 is SGDLS and CDR2 is YYNGEE. This CDR3 has 18 amino acids. The CDR3 DNA reads TGTGCCAGCAGCGTATATGCTAGCCCGGGGAATGTAGCAGATACGCAGTATTTT. Its protein is CASSVYASPGNVADTQYF.

The rearrangement links TRBV20-1 to TRBJ2-4; 9 positions match TRBD1. The CDR3 has 14 residues. V dropped 4 bases and J dropped 8; count of bases not matched to a gene: 9. The germline gives CDR1 DFQATT, CDR2 SNEGSKA (reference sequence). The CDR3 sequence: CSANPSGQGDIQYF. In nucleotides, the CDR3 is TGCAGTGCTAACCCCTCGGGACAGGGCGACATTCAGTACTTC.

The genes are TRBV29-1 and TRBJ2-7; D possibly matches TRBD1 or TRBD2 (5 bases each). CDR1 SQVTM and CDR2 ANQGSEA come from the germline V gene. This CDR3 is built from 12 residues. V dropped 8 bases and J dropped 6 bases, with 17 bases sitting between them. CDR3 residues: CSLAEGQGEQYF. The CDR3 bases are TGCAGCCTCGCAGAGGGGCAAGGCGAGCAGTACTTC.

This rearrangement joins TRBV3-1 to TRBJ1-2; D is unresolved. The CDR3 runs 16 residues. V was pared by 5 bases and J by 1 base, with 17 bases between. Per the germline V gene, CDR1 is LGHDT and CDR2 is YNNKEL (reference sequence). Written as DNA, the CDR3 is TGTGCCAGCAGCTCCTATGGGATTCGGGGTAACTATGGCTACACCTTC. Its translation is CASSSYGIRGNYGYTF.

The chain is built from TRBV3-1 and TRBJ2-1; TRBD1 might be the D (6 bases). V was shortened by 1 base and J by 0 bases, with 10 bases between the two germline ends. Germline lookup yields CDR1 LGHDT and CDR2 YNNKEL (reference sequence). There are 16 residues in the CDR3. The CDR3 DNA follows: TGTGCCAGCAGCCAAGTATGGGGGCCCTCCTACAATGAGCAGTTCTTC. Encoded protein: CASSQVWGPSYNEQFF.

The chain links TRBV7-2 to TRBJ2-6, with TRBD1 matching 7 bases. CDR1 is SGHTA and CDR2 is FQGNSA in the germline V gene. V gave up 5 bases and J gave up 2 bases; unmatched junction bases: 3. The CDR3 sequence is 15 residues long. The DNA for the CDR3 is TGTGCCAGCAGCCTTGACAGGGCTGGGGCCAACGTCCTGACTTTC. Protein sequence: CASSLDRAGANVLTF.

J is TRBJ1-5 and V is TRBV7-9; 9 bases agree with TRBD1. The CDR3 consists of 14 residues. Germline-derived CDR1 and CDR2 are SEHNR and FQNEAQ (reference sequence). Germline trimming cut 4 bases from V and 5 bases from J; bases unmatched to any gene: 3. This CDR3 reads CASSSRQGDQPQHF. CDR3 bases: TGTGCCAGCAGCTCCAGACAGGGGGATCAGCCCCAGCATTTT.